What follows are 30 T cell receptor beta chains derived from one specimen sequenced in a study of identifying expanded T cells in peripheral blood. The method was immunoSEQ multiplex PCR; TCRdb's version includes in-frame clones alone and lacks a portion of them. The data show 100,000 or so clones, with more than 70% seen just once and over 12% held by the top ten. What was sequenced was blood. The receptor source for this set is a person aged 18 to 75 in good health.

The gene calls are TRBV6-6 and TRBJ2-7; no definite D call. CDR3 size: 13 residues. The V and J ends lost 5 bases and 3 bases respectively, with 11 bases between them. Looked up from germline, CDR1 is MNHNY and CDR2 is SVGAGI (reference sequence). The DNA of the CDR3 is TGTGCCAGCAGTCCTCCTCCACTCTACGAGCAGTACTTC. It translates to CASSPPPLYEQYF.

V is TRBV18 and J is TRBJ2-7, with a possible D match to TRBD1 (5 bases). The length of the CDR3 is 12 residues. Per germline, CDR1 KGHSH and CDR2 LQKENI. Trimming removed 2 bases at V and 5 bases at J, with 7 bases between. The CDR3, as DNA: TGTGCCAGCTCACCAACAGGCAACGAGCAGTACTTC. It codes for CASSPTGNEQYF. The complete variable domain, with remaining parts taken from reference TRBV18 and TRBJ2-7, reads NAGVMQNPRHLVRRRGQEARLRCSPMKGHSHVYWYRQLPEEGLKFMVYLQKENIIDESGMPKERFSAEFPKEGPSILRIQQVVRGDSAAYFCASSPTGNEQYFGPGTRLTVT.

This clone was detected once. The V and J genes are TRBV6-6 and TRBJ2-1; D is perhaps TRBD1 (6 bases). There are 15 residues in the CDR3. V was shortened by 2 bases and J by 5 bases, with 13 bases between the two germline ends. Germline V CDR1 and CDR2: MNHNY, SVGAGI (reference sequence). CDR3 bases: TGTGCCAGCAGTTACCTCAGGACAGTGGACAATGAGCAGTTCTTC. Its protein is CASSYLRTVDNEQFF.

The gene calls are TRBV4-2 and TRBJ2-1, with D tentatively TRBD1 (6 bases). Germline V gene lookup returns CDR1 LGHNA and CDR2 YNFKEQ. Trimming took off 6 bases at V and 0 bases at J, with 15 bases between the two ends. The CDR3 is 16 amino acids. Here the CDR3 reads CASRRTDPSSYNEQFF. Here the CDR3 DNA reads TGTGCCAGCAGGCGGACAGACCCTAGCTCCTACAATGAGCAGTTCTTC.

The genes are TRBV28 and TRBJ1-5, with D possibly matching TRBD1 (6 bases). The CDR3 totals 15 residues. V was cut by 6 bases and J by 0 bases, with 12 bases left in between. From germline, CDR1 is MDHEN and CDR2 SYDVKM. The CDR3 loop is CASSLTGYSNQPQHF. The CDR3 bases are TGTGCCAGCAGCCTGACAGGTTATAGCAATCAGCCCCAGCATTTT.

This chain connects TRBV19 to TRBJ2-6; 11 bases line up with TRBD1. This CDR3 is 20 amino acids long. V gave up 5 bases and J gave up 1 base; unmatched junction bases: 13. Looked up from germline, CDR1 is LNHDA and CDR2 is SQIVND (reference sequence). The CDR3 DNA is TGTGCCAGTAGTCTCTCTCCCCCGGGACAGGGGGGATCTGGGGCCAACGTCCTGACTTTC. Translated, it gives CASSLSPPGQGGSGANVLTF.

The chain recombines TRBV28 with TRBJ1-5, with D maybe TRBD1 (5 bases). V dropped 7 bases and J dropped 7 bases, with 17 bases sitting between them. The CDR3 is 14 amino acids. Germline V gene lookup returns CDR1 MDHEN and CDR2 SYDVKM. In nucleotides, the CDR3 is TGTGCCAGCATGGAGAGGGGTTTAGGACAGCCCCAGCATTTT. Protein: CASMERGLGQPQHF.

V gene TRBV10-2 combines with J gene TRBJ1-2; 7 bases match TRBD1. V was clipped by 9 bases and J by 4 bases; unmatched bases: 2. There are 11 residues in the CDR3. Germline CDR1 and CDR2: WSHSY and SAAADI. The CDR3 is CASRQGYGYTF. CDR3 bases: TGCGCCAGTCGACAGGGCTATGGCTACACCTTC.

V is TRBV19 and J is TRBJ2-6, with D possibly being TRBD1 (6 bases). CDR3 length: 18 amino acids. V was shortened by 5 bases and J by 0 bases, with 17 bases between the two germline ends. Germline V gene sequence: CDR1 LNHDA, CDR2 SQIVND (reference sequence). CDR3: CASSHLRDIGSGANVLTF. CDR3 DNA: TGTGCCAGTAGTCACCTCCGGGACATTGGCTCTGGGGCCAACGTCCTGACTTTC.

V gene TRBV18 combines with J gene TRBJ1-2, with TRBD1 as a possible D gene (5 bases). CDR3 length equals 12 residues. Germline V gene data show CDR1 as KGHSH and CDR2 as LQKENI. The V and J ends lost 3 bases and 7 bases respectively, with 9 bases between them. CDR3: CASSPGGVGYTF. The CDR3, as DNA: TGTGCCAGCTCACCTGGGGGGGTTGGCTACACCTTC.

V gene TRBV7-2 combines with J gene TRBJ2-3; TRBD2 matches at 9 bases. Germline CDR1 and CDR2: SGHTA and FQGNSA. V shed 4 bases and J 4 bases; nucleotides not matched to a gene: 6. CDR3 length: 15 amino acids. CDR3 coding DNA: TGTGCCAGCAGCTGGGGCGGGGGGGGCCCAGATACGCAGTATTTT. It is translated as CASSWGGGGPDTQYF. Together with reference TRBV7-2 and TRBJ2-3, the CDR3 gives the full variable domain: GAGVSQSPSNKVTEKGKDVELRCDPISGHTALYWYRQSLGQGLEFLIYFQGNSAPDKSGLPSDRFSAERTGGSVSTLTIQRTQQEDSAVYLCASSWGGGGPDTQYFGPGTRLTVL.

The chain combines TRBV4-2 with TRBJ2-1, with D uncertain. V lost 1 base and J 6 bases, leaving 7 bases between the germline ends. From germline, CDR1 is LGHNA and CDR2 YNFKEQ. This CDR3 comprises 13 residues. The CDR3 protein is CASSQGSGNEQFF. CDR3 coding DNA: TGTGCCAGCAGCCAAGGTAGTGGCAATGAGCAGTTCTTC.

The chain is built from TRBV19 and TRBJ1-2; D gene ambiguous. The CDR3 contains 16 residues. CDR1 is LNHDA, CDR2 SQIVND, per germline (reference sequence). Trimming cost V 3 bases and J 8 bases, with 22 bases left between them. CDR3 sequence (DNA): TGTGCCAGTAGTATCGCCGGACGAAACCACCCTAGAGGCTACACCTTC. This translates into CASSIAGRNHPRGYTF.

This sequence joins TRBV19 and TRBJ2-7, with D possibly called TRBD1 or TRBD2 (6 bases each). From germline, CDR1 is LNHDA and CDR2 SQIVND (reference sequence). This CDR3 is built from 14 residues. The V end lost 9 bases, the J end lost 4 bases, and 19 bases lay between the germline ends. The CDR3 coding sequence is TGTGCCAGCCGAAGGGGGGCGGGATGGTACGAGCAGTACTTC. As protein: CASRRGAGWYEQYF.

Concerning this clone itself: At one end the junction does not follow the germline gene, possibly because of a read error. V is TRBV25-1 and J is TRBJ2-5; D gene uncertain. The CDR3 is 11 residues long. Germline lookup yields CDR1 MGHDK and CDR2 SYGVNS. DNA of the CDR3: TGTGCCAGCAGTGATCAAGGGACCCAGTACTTC. Encoded protein: CASSDQGTQYF.

This chain uses TRBV10-3 with TRBJ1-6; D is possibly TRBD1 (5 bases). There are 15 residues in the CDR3. Trimming stripped 4 bases from V and 6 bases from J, with 13 bases between. Germline CDR1 and CDR2: ENHRY and SYGVKD. The CDR3 DNA sequence: TGTGCCATCAGTGCCGGGACGGTTCGTAATTCACCCCTCCACTTT. Protein sequence: CAISAGTVRNSPLHF.

The V gene is TRBV6-6, the J gene TRBJ2-2; D is ambiguous. Germline V gene data show CDR1 as MNHNY and CDR2 as SVGAGI (reference sequence). This CDR3 has 11 amino acids. Trimming took off 6 bases at V and 7 bases at J, with 6 bases between the two ends. For the CDR3, the DNA is TGTGCCAGCAGAAACGGCGGGGAGCTGTTTTTT. This gives the protein CASRNGGELFF.

The chain links TRBV7-2 to TRBJ2-5, with D perhaps matching TRBD1 or TRBD2 (5 bases each). V lost 1 base and J lost 4, with 7 bases in between. Per the germline V gene, CDR1 is SGHTA and CDR2 is FQGNSA. This CDR3 region has 13 residues. The CDR3 is CASSLGGRETQYF. The CDR3 coding sequence is TGTGCCAGCAGCTTAGGGGGGAGAGAGACCCAGTACTTC.

The chain is built from TRBV25-1 and TRBJ2-1; D perhaps matches TRBD2 (6 bases). The CDR3 is 13 amino acids. Trimming took off 3 bases at V and 15 bases at J, with 18 bases between the two ends. Per germline, CDR1 MGHDK and CDR2 SYGVNS. The CDR3 loop is CASSEIGTYSTFF. CDR3 DNA: TGTGCCAGCAGTGAGATCGGGACTTATAGTACGTTCTTC. Combining the CDR3 with reference TRBV25-1 and TRBJ2-1 gives the whole variable domain EADIYQTPRYLVIGTGKKITLECSQTMGHDKMYWYQQDPGMELHLIHYSYGVNSTEKGDLSSESTVSRIRTEHFPLTLESARPSHTSQYLCASSEIGTYSTFFGPGTRLTVL.

The chain links TRBV7-8 to TRBJ1-2; D uncertain. The V end was cut by 1 base, the J end by 3 bases, with 12 bases between. In germline, CDR1 is SGHVS, CDR2 FQNEAQ. The CDR3 has 15 amino acids. The DNA of the CDR3 is TGTGCCAGCAGCTTAGATCGGGGTCAGGACTATGGCTACACCTTC. Amino acid sequence: CASSLDRGQDYGYTF.

In DNA form, the CDR3 reads TGTGCCAGCAGCTCCCGGGACCTAAGGGAGACCCAGTACTTC. This encodes CASSSRDLRETQYF. V and J are TRBV9 and TRBJ2-5; D may match TRBD1 or TRBD2 (5 bases each). The CDR3 is 14 amino acids. Trimming removed 4 bases from V and 5 bases from J, with 15 bases in between. Germline V gene lookup returns CDR1 SGDLS and CDR2 YYNGEE. Full variable domain (rest looked up from reference TRBV9 and TRBJ2-5): DSGVTQTPKHLITATGQRVTLRCSPRSGDLSVYWYQQSLDQGLQFLIQYYNGEERAKGNILERFSAQQFPDLHSELNLSSLELGDSALYFCASSSRDLRETQYFGPGTRLLVL.

This chain joins TRBV5-1 and TRBJ1-1; possibly TRBD1 for D (6 bases). This CDR3 has 17 amino acids. Per germline, CDR1 SGHRS and CDR2 YFSETQ. Deletions cut 0 bases from V and 2 bases from J, with 17 bases between. The CDR3 sequence is CASSLGRGSLGNTEAFF. CDR3 DNA sequence: TGCGCCAGCAGCTTGGGAAGGGGGAGCCTTGGAAACACTGAAGCTTTCTTT.

The V call is TRBV6-4, the J call TRBJ2-1; D ambiguous. This CDR3 comprises 15 residues. Trimming cost V 0 bases and J 3 bases, with 9 bases left between them. Germline CDR1 MRHNA, CDR2 SNTAGT. CDR3 bases: TGTGCCAGCAGTGACTCGGGGAAGGGCTACAATGAGCAGTTCTTC. This translates into CASSDSGKGYNEQFF.

This clone has just a few counts. The V call is TRBV4-3, the J call TRBJ1-3; D uncertain. Trimming cost V 4 bases and J 0 bases, with 10 bases left between them. CDR3 length: 15 amino acids. Germline values: CDR1 LGHNA, CDR2 YSLEER. This CDR3 is CASSPQARSGNTIYF. In nucleotides, the CDR3 is TGCGCCAGCAGCCCTCAGGCCCGCTCTGGAAACACCATATATTTT.

This chain joins TRBV10-2 and TRBJ1-2; D is possibly TRBD1 (5 bases). Looked up from germline, CDR1 is WSHSY and CDR2 is SAAADI. The V gene lost 0 bases and the J gene lost 2 bases, with 22 bases spanning the gap. The CDR3 length is 19 residues. As DNA, the CDR3 is TGCGCCAGCAGTGAGTCGCGGGGCCTCGACAGAGCAACGAACTATGGCTACACCTTC. This codes for CASSESRGLDRATNYGYTF.

The rearrangement joins TRBV6-5 to TRBJ1-1; no clear D. CDR1 is MNHEY and CDR2 is SVGAGI in the germline V gene. The CDR3 length is 14 residues. V was clipped by 6 bases and J by 1 base, with 12 bases between them. The CDR3 coding sequence is TGTGCCAGCAGCCGCCAGTGGGGGAACACTGAAGCTTTCTTT. Amino acids: CASSRQWGNTEAFF.

The chain employs TRBV11-3 and TRBJ2-2; D might be TRBD1 (6 bases). The CDR3 is 16 amino acids. CDR1 and CDR2 (germline): SGHNT, YENEEA. The ends were cut back, 5 bases at V and 0 bases at J, with 13 bases in the middle. This CDR3 is CASSPHGTSNTGELFF. Written as DNA, the CDR3 is TGTGCCAGCAGCCCCCACGGGACATCGAACACCGGGGAGCTGTTTTTT.

This clone was picked up a small number of times. The chain couples TRBV7-2 to TRBJ2-3; 8 positions agree with TRBD2. Germline CDR1 reads SGHTA; CDR2 reads FQGNSA. This CDR3 comprises 16 residues. Germline trimming cut 1 base from V and 5 bases from J; bases unmatched to any gene: 8. CDR3 in DNA: TGTGCCAGCAGCTTAGGACCATTGAGCGGGGGAGATACGCAGTATTTT. Translation: CASSLGPLSGGDTQYF.

This chain joins TRBV18 and TRBJ1-2; no firm D call. Germline V gives CDR1 KGHSH, CDR2 LQKENI. The CDR3 is 13 amino acids. V was trimmed by 3 bases and J by 3 bases, leaving 8 bases between them. The CDR3 here is CASSPDKDYGYTF. As DNA, the CDR3 is TGTGCCAGCTCACCCGACAAGGACTATGGCTACACCTTC.

The V and J genes are TRBV9 and TRBJ2-6; D call uncertain. CDR3 length: 13 amino acids. V dropped 7 bases and J dropped 2 bases, with 7 bases sitting between them. Germline lookup yields CDR1 SGDLS and CDR2 YYNGEE. The CDR3 DNA sequence: TGTGCCAGCCTACGGGCTGGGGCCAACGTCCTGACTTTC. It codes for CASLRAGANVLTF. Variable domain in full (rest from reference TRBV9 and TRBJ2-6): DSGVTQTPKHLITATGQRVTLRCSPRSGDLSVYWYQQSLDQGLQFLIQYYNGEERAKGNILERFSAQQFPDLHSELNLSSLELGDSALYFCASLRAGANVLTFGAGSRLTVL.